Reported below is one T cell receptor beta chain. Other DNA sequences within the sample encode an identical CDR3. The data originate from a study of blood T cell repertoires in COVID-19. Measured with immunoSEQ multiplex PCR; TCRdb has only the in-frame clones, and not every one. This sample has approximately 47,000 clones, with about 84% found just once. This CDR3 comprises 15 residues. V was pared by 0 bases and J by 5 bases, with 14 bases between. From germline, CDR1 is SGDLS and CDR2 YYNGEE. The sequence was collected from a woman in her sixties with acute or convalescent COVID-19. Sequenced input: peripheral blood. J is TRBJ2-5 and V is TRBV9; D is possibly TRBD1 (5 bases). This CDR3 is CASSVAGMGSETQYF. In nucleotides, the CDR3 is TGTGCCAGCAGCGTAGCAGGGATGGGATCTGAGACCCAGTACTTC.